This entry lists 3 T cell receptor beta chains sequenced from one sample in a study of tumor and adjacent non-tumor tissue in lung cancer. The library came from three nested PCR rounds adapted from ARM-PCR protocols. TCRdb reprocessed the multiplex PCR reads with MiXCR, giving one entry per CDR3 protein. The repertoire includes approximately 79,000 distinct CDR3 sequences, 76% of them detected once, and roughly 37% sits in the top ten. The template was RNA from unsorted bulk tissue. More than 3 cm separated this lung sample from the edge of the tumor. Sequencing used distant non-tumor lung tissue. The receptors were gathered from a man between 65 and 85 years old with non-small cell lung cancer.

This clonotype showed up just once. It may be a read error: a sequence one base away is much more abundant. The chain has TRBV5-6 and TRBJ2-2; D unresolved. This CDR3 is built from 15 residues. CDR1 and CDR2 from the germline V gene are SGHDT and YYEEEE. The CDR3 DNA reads TGTGCCATCAGCTTGGAGTTCAGAAACACCGGGGAGCTGTTTTTT. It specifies CAISLEFRNTGELFF.

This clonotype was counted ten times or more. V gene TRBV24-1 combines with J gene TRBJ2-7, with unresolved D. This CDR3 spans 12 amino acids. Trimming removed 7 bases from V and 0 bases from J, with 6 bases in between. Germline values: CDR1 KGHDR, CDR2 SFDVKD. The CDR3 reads CATSQDSYEQYF. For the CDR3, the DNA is TGTGCCACCAGCCAGGACTCCTACGAGCAGTACTTC.

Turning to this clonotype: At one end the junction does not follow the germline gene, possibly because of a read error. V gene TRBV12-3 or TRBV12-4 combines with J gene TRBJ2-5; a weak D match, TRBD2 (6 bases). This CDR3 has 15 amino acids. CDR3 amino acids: CASSGLTGVVETQRF. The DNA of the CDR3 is TGTGCCAGCAGCGGGCTAACGGGAGTGGTGGAGACCCAGCGCTTC.